Listed here is a single TCR beta chain. The source of the sample is a study of blood T cell repertoires in COVID-19. Data came from immunoSEQ multiplex PCR; TCRdb stores just in-frame clones and leaves some out. The sample yields more than 90,000 clones, roughly nine tenths seen once. This CDR3 has 15 residues. V lost 4 bases and J lost 7, with 17 bases in between. CDR1 is SGDLS and CDR2 is YYNGEE in the germline V gene. The chain has TRBV9 and TRBJ2-2, with D perhaps matching TRBD1 (6 bases). The sequence came from a woman aged 55 to 70 with COVID-19, enrolled during active disease. What was sequenced was peripheral blood. The CDR3 protein is CASSPGTRHSGELFF. CDR3 coding DNA: TGTGCCAGCAGCCCAGGGACACGGCACAGCGGGGAGCTGTTTTTT.